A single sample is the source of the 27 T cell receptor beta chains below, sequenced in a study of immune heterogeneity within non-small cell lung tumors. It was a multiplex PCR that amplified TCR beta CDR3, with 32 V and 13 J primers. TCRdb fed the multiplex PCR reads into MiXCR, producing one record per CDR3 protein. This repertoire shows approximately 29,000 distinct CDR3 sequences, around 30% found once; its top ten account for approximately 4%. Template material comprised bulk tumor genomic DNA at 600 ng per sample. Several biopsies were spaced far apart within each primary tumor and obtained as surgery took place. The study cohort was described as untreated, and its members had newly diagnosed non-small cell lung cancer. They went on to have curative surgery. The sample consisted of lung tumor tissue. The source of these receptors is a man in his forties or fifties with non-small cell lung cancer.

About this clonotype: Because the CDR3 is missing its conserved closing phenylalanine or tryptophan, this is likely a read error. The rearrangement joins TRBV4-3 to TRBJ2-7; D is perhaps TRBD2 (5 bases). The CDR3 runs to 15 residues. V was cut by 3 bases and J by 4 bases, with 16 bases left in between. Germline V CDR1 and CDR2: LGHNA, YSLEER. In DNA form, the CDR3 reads TGCGCCAGCAGCCAGCGGGCCCGACCAGAATACGAGCAGTACTTG. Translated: CASSQRARPEYEQYL.

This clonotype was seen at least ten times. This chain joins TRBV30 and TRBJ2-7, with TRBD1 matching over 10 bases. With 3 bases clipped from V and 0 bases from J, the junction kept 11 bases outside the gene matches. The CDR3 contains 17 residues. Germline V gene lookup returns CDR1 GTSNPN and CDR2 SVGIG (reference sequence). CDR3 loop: CAWRRDRGRPSSYEQYF. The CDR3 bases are TGTGCCTGGAGGCGGGACAGGGGACGCCCCAGCTCCTACGAGCAGTACTTC.

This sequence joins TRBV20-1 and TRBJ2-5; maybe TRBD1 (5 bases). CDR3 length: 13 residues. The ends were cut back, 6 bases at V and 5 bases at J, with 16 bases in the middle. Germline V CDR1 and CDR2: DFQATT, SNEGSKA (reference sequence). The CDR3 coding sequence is TGCAGTGCCCTCGGACAAGTAGATGAGACCCAGTACTTC. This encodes CSALGQVDETQYF.

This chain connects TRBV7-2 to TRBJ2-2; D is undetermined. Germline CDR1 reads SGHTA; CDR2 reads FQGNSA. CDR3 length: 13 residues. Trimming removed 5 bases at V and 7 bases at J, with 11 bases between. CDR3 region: CASSPEVNGELFF. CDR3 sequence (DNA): TGTGCCAGCAGCCCTGAGGTGAACGGGGAGCTGTTTTTT.

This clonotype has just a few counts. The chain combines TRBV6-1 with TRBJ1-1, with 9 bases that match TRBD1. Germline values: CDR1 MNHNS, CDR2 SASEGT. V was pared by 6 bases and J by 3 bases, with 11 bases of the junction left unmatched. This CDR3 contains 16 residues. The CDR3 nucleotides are TGTGCCAGCAGATTTCTTAGGACAGGGGAGTACACTGAAGCTTTCTTT. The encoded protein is CASRFLRTGEYTEAFF.

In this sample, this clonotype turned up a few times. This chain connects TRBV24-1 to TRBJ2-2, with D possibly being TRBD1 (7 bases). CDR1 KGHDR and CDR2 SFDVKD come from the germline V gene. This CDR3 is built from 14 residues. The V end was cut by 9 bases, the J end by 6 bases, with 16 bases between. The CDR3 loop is CATARQGGAGELFF. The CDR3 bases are TGTGCCACCGCGCGGCAGGGGGGAGCCGGGGAGCTGTTTTTT.

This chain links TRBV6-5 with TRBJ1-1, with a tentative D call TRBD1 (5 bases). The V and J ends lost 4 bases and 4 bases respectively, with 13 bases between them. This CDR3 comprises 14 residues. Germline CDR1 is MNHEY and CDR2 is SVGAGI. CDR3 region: CASSSPGETTEAFF. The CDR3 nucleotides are TGTGCCAGCAGTTCCCCGGGGGAGACCACTGAAGCTTTCTTT.

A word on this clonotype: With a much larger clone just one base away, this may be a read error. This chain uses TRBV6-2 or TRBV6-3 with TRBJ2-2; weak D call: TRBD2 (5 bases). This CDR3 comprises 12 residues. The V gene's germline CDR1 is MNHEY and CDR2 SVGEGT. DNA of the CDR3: TGTGCCAGCGGACGGTACACCGGGGAGCTGCTTTTT. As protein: CASGRYTGELLF.

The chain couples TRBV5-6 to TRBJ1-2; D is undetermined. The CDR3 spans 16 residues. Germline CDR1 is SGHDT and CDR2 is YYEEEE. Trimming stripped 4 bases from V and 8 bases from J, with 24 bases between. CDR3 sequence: CASSPRLVSPSGGYTF. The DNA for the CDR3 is TGTGCCAGCAGCCCGAGGCTCGTCAGCCCCTCAGGAGGCTACACCTTC.

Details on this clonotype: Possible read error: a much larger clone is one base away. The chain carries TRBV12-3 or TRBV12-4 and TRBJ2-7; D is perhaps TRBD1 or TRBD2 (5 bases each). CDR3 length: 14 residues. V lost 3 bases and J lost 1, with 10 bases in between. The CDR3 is CASSLGVCSYEQYF. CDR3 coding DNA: TGTGCCAGCAGTTTGGGGGTCTGTTCCTACGAGCAGTACTTC.

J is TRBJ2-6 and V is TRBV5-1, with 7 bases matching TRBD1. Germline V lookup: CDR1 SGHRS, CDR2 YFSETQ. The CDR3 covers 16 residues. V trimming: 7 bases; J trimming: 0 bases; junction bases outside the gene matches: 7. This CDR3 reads CASRRQGGSGANVLTF. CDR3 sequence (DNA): TGCGCCAGCCGACGACAGGGCGGCTCTGGGGCCAACGTCCTGACTTTC.

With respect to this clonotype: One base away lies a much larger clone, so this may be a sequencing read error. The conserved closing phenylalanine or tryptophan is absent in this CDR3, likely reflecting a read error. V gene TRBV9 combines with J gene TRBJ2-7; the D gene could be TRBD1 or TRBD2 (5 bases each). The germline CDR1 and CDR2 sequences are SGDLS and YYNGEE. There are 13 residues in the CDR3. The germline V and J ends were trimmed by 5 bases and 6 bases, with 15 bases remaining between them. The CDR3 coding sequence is TGTGCCAGCAGTGCCGGGGCCGAAGGCGAGCAGTACCTC. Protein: CASSAGAEGEQYL.

The CDR3 spells CASSGRDSVNEQFF. For the CDR3, the DNA is TGTGCCAGCAGCGGCCGGGACAGCGTGAATGAGCAGTTCTTC. The genes are TRBV9 and TRBJ2-1, with TRBD1 identical over 7 bases. In germline, CDR1 is SGDLS, CDR2 YYNGEE. The CDR3 has 14 amino acids. Losses at the gene ends were 3 bases for V and 7 bases for J; bases not matched to a gene: 7.

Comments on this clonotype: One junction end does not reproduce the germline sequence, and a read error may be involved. As DNA, the CDR3 is TGTGACAGCAGCCCCGGACTGATCCGGAACACCGGGGAGCTGTTTTTT. It yields the protein CDSSPGLIRNTGELFF. V usage is TRBV7-8 and J usage is TRBJ2-2; D may be TRBD2 (5 bases). Germline V gives CDR1 SGHVS, CDR2 FQNEAQ. The CDR3 contains 16 residues.

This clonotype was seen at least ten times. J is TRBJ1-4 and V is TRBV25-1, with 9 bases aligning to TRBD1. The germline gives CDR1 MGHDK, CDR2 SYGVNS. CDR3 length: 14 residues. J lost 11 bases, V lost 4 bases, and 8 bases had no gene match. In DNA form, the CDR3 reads TGTGCCAGCAGTGGTTGGGACAGGGACGGCAAACTGTTTTTT. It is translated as CASSGWDRDGKLFF.

Here the CDR3 reads CASNRGQQETQYF. CDR3 DNA: TGTGCCAGCAACCGGGGACAGCAAGAGACCCAGTACTTC. The chain links TRBV2 to TRBJ2-5, with 7 bases lining up with TRBD1. CDR3 length: 13 residues. V lost 7 bases, J lost 2 bases, and 4 bases stayed unmatched. The germline V gene has CDR1 SNHLY and CDR2 FYNNEI.

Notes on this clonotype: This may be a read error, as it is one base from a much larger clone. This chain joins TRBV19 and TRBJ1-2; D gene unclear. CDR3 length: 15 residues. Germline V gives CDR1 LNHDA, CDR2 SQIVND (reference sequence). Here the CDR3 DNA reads TGTTCCAGTAGTATGGACGGTTGGGGAGACTATGGCTACACCTTC. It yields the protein CSSSMDGWGDYGYTF.

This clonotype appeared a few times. The CDR3, as DNA: TGTGCCAGTAGCTGGGGGCGGGGACTCTATGGCTACACCTTC. Its protein product is CASSWGRGLYGYTF. This chain connects TRBV19 to TRBJ1-2, with a weak D call TRBD1 (6 bases). V dropped 6 bases and J dropped 4 bases, with 15 bases sitting between them. Germline CDR1 and CDR2: LNHDA and SQIVND (reference sequence). The CDR3 runs 14 residues.

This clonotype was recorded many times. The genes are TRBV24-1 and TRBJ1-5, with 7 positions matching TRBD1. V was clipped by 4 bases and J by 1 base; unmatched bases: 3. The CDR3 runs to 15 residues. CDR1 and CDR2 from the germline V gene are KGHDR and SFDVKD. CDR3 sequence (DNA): TGTGCCACCAGTGACTCAGGGGGGAGCAATCAGCCCCAGCATTTT. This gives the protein CATSDSGGSNQPQHF.

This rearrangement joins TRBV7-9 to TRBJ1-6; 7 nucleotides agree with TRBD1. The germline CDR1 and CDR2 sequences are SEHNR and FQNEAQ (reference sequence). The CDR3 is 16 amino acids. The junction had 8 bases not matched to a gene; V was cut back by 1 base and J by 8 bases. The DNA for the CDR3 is TGTGCCAGCAGCTTAGAGATCGTCAGGGGGTATTCACCCCTCCACTTT. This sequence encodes CASSLEIVRGYSPLHF.

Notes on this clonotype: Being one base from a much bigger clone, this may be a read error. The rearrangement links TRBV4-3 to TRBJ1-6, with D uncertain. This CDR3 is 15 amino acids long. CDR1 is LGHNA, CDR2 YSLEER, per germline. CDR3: CASSQADGWNSALHF. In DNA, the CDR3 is TGCGCCAGCAGCCAAGCAGACGGGTGGAATTCAGCCCTCCACTTT.

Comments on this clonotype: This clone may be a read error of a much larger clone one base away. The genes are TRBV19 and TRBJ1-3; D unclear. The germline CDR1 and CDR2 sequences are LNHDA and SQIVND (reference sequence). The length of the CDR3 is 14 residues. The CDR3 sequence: CASSIRERRNTISF. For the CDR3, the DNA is TGTGCCAGTAGTATTAGGGAACGAAGAAACACCATATCTTTT.

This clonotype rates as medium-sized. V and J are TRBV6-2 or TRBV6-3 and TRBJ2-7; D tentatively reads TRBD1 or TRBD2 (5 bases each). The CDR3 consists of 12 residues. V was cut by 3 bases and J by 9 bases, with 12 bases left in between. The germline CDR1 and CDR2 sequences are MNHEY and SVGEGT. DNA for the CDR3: TGTGCCAGCAGTTATCAGGGACGCGGGCAGTACTTC. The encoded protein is CASSYQGRGQYF.

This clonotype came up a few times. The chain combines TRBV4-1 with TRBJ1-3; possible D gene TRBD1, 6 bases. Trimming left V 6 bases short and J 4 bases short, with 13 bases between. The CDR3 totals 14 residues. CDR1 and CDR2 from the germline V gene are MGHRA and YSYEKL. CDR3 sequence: CASSPSGTGNTIYF. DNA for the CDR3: TGCGCCAGCAGTCCCAGTGGGACAGGAAACACCATATATTTT.

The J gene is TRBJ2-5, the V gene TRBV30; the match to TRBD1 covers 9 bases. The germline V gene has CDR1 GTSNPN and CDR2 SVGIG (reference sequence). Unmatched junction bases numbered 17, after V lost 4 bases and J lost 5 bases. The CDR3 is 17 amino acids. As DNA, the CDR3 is TGTGCCTGGACCTCGGGGAGGGGACAGGGACAATGGGAGACCCAGTACTTC. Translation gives CAWTSGRGQGQWETQYF.

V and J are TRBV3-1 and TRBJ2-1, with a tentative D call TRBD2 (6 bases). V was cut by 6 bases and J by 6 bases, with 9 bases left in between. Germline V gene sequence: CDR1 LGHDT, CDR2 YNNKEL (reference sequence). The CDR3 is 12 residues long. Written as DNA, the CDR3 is TGTGCCAGCAGAGAGACTAGCAATGAGCAGTTCTTC. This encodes CASRETSNEQFF.

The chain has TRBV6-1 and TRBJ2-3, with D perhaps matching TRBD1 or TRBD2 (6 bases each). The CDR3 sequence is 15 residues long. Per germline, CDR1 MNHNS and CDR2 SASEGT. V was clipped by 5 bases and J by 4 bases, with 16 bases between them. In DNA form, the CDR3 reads TGTGCCAGCAGTCTAATCGTGGGGGGCGCAGATACGCAGTATTTT. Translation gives CASSLIVGGADTQYF.